This T cell receptor beta chain stems from a study of blood T cells in healthy people across ages. This clonotype was seen repeatedly, ten times or more. A second roughly 6 to 11 cycle PCR used barcoded and J-beta primers. TCRdb recomputed calls from the 5' RACE reads with MiXCR, one row per CDR3 protein. In the table there are hundreds of thousands of distinct CDR3 sequences, 45% to 65% of which are singletons. The CDR3 loop spans 10 amino acids. Trimming cost V 6 bases and J 4 bases, with 4 bases left between them. The germline gives CDR1 SQVTM, CDR2 ANQGSEA. The sequence was collected from a man aged 60-69 years in good health. The chain carries TRBV29-1 and TRBJ2-4, with unresolved D. Sequencing was done on a sample of blood. The CDR3 protein is CSVRKNIQYF. The CDR3 nucleotides are TGCAGCGTCCGGAAAAACATTCAGTACTTC.